This T cell receptor gamma chain was obtained from a study of Vδ1+ human thymocytes (dated by TCRdb to 2016 to 2018). Background on the whole study: The study characterised mRNA-level TRG and TRD CDR3 repertoires of highly purified Vdelta1+ thymocytes from young children as a data resource. Earlier work had validated the multiplex-based CDR3 amplicon strategy against 5'RACE-based methods for generating CDR3 amplicons. General conclusions and limits of the study: Donors shared many TRG clonotypes (up to roughly 6.9x10^3), but TRD repertoires were essentially private, with at most 130 shared. The use of highly purified populations and single-cell validation was advised by the authors, since misinterpretation of bulk repertoire data could be caused by unexpected Vdelta2 sequences. Donors did not cluster by age or sex, so the analyses were not stratified by age or sex. Even though sort purity was high, approximately 21% of thymic TRD sequences were Vdelta2 (and few were Vdelta3), which was not the case for the peripheral blood Vdelta1+ controls. The thymic TRG and TRD repertoires appeared highly polyclonal, with Gaussian CDR3 length distributions, in contrast to the oligoclonal repertoires of peripheral blood.

RNA was isolated using the RNeasy mini kit, and reverse transcription was performed with Superscript III. To generate the CDR3 amplicons, a multiplex PCR was run using pooled V-gene forward primers together with a constant-region reverse primer that carried Illumina adaptor overhangs. After gel purification, the amplicons were indexed with Nextera index primers during about 8 additional PCR cycles and then purified using AMPure XP beads. Sequencing of libraries was performed on an Illumina MiSeq using paired-end 250 bp reads, dual indexing and an approximately 21% PhiX spike-in. The original methods were these. FastQC was used to check read quality, and ea-utils fastq-join was used to merge TRG read pairs. IMGT/HighV-QUEST was used to annotate the sequences, only productive sequences with an unambiguous V-gene assignment were kept, and clonotypes were defined as sequences sharing an identical CDR3 sequence. For downstream analysis, VDJtools 1.1.1, tcR 2.2.3, Treemap and vegan Shannon diversity in R 3.4.4 were used. Clonotypes were called again by TCRdb from the public reads via CATT, and duplicate nucleotide sequences were then merged into one entry. The V and J calls, along with clone size, are taken from TCRdb and not from the paper's own processing. The sample table shows about 36,000 gamma-chain clones, and 20% are seen once. The ten largest clones take up less than 2% of the sample.

Worth noting for this clone: This receptor's antigen is unknown. The input lacks base qualities; no much larger clone sits a single base away.

Thymic samples were depleted of alphabeta T cells, then CD3+ TCRVdelta1+ TCRVdelta2- thymocytes were FACS-sorted. The purity of the sorted Vdelta1+ thymocytes fell between 98% and 99.6%. Thymic specimens came from seven to nine paediatric patients undergoing corrective cardiac surgery, aged from roughly 5 days to 17 months. The thymic tissue was dispersed, and mononuclear cells were isolated using a Histopaque-1077 density gradient. The staining antibodies were anti-TCRVdelta1 clone TS8.2, anti-TCRVdelta2 clone B6, anti-CD3 clone HIT3a and anti-TCRalphabeta clone IP26. CDR3 length: 12 amino acids, cysteine to phenylalanine. Here the CDR3 DNA is all that survives: 36 bases in frame from base 1. CDR1 and CDR2 were assigned from the germline V gene as VENAVY and YDSYNSRV. For this chain, trimming is 3 bases at the V end and 12 bases at the J end, and the number of junction bases without a gene match is 11.

This TCR came from a girl under two years old who had congenital heart surgery. The sample consisted of Vdelta1+ gamma-delta thymocytes from the thymus. The cell subset or site label for this specimen denotes: FACS-sorted CD3+ TCRalphabeta- TCRVdelta1+ TCRVdelta2- thymocytes. This sequence uses TRGV8 and TRGJ1 or TRGJ2. The base sequence is TGTGCCACCTGGGATTCCCGAGTTTGGAAACTCTTT. Translated, it reads CATWDSRVWKLF.